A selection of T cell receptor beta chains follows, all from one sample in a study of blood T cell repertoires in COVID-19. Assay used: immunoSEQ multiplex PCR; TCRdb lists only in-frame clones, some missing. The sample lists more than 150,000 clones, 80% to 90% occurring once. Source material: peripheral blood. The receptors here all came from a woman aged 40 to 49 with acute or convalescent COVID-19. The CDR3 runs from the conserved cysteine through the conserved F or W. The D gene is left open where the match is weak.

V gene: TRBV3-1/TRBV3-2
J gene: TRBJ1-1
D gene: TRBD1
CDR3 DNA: TGTGCCAGCAGCCAAAGATACCAGGACAGGGGCGAGGGCACTGAAGCTTTCTTT
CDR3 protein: CASSQRYQDRGEGTEAFF

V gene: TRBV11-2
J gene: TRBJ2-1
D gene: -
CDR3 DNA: TGTGCCAGCAGCTTAGGTTGGACAGTGGATGAGCAGTTCTTC
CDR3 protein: CASSLGWTVDEQFF

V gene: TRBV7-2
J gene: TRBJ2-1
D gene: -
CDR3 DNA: TGTGCCAGCAGCTCCTCGGGTAGCTCGGTAGTTGAGCAGTTCTTC
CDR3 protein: CASSSSGSSVVEQFF

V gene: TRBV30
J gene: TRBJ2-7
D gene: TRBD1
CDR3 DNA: TGTGCCTGGAGTGCCCGACAGGGTTTCCACGAGCAGTACTTC
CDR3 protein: CAWSARQGFHEQYF

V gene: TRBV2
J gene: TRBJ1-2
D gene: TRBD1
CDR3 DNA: TGTGCCAGCGCTCGAGAAGACAGGGGCTATGGCTACACCTTC
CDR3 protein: CASAREDRGYGYTF

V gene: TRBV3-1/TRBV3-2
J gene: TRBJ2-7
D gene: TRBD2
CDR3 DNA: TGTGCCAGCAGCATTGGGACTAGCTCTCGCGAGCAGTACTTC
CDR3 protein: CASSIGTSSREQYF

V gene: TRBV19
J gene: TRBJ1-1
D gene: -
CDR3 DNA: TGTGCCAGTAGTATAGTCCGAGTCGCTGAAGCTTTCTTT
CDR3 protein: CASSIVRVAEAFF

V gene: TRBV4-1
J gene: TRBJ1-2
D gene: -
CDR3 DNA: TGCGCCAGCAGCCAAGTTAGTAACTATGGCTACACCTTC
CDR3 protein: CASSQVSNYGYTF

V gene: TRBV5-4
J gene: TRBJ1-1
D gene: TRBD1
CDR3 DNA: TGTGCCAGCAGCGGAGAGACAGGGCGGACTGAAGCTTTCTTT
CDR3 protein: CASSGETGRTEAFF

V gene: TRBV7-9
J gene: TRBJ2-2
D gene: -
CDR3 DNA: TGTGCCAGCATCAGGGTGACCGGGGAGCTGTTTTTT
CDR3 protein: CASIRVTGELFF

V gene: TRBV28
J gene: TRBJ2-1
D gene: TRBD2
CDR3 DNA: TGTGCCAGCAGTCAACCCTTCCCCAGCGGGAGGATCCCCTACAATGAGCAGTTCTTC
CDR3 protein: CASSQPFPSGRIPYNEQFF